Below, 5 T cell receptor beta chains from the same sample are listed, as sequenced in a study of blood T cell repertoires in COVID-19. TCRdb keeps only in-frame clones here, not all; method: immunoSEQ multiplex PCR. The table records about 250,000 clones, more than 75% of them present only once. The sequenced sample consisted of PBMCs or T cells enriched from blood (not recorded which). The receptors stem from a man aged 18 to 29 who had recovered from COVID-19.

The rearrangement links TRBV12-3 or TRBV12-4 to TRBJ1-2; no clear D gene. The germline V and J ends were trimmed by 6 bases and 4 bases, with 9 bases remaining between them. The CDR3 consists of 12 residues. CDR3 bases: TGTGCCAGCAGGCGGGATTTCTATGGCTACACCTTC. Amino acids: CASRRDFYGYTF.

V and J are TRBV19 and TRBJ2-7; possibly TRBD1 for D (5 bases). The V gene lost 1 base and the J gene lost 4 bases, with 20 bases spanning the gap. Germline-derived CDR1 and CDR2 are LNHDA and SQIVND (reference sequence). The CDR3 sequence is 17 residues long. The CDR3 bases are TGTGCCAGTAGTATAGCTCCCTCCAACGAAGGGGATTACGAGCAGTACTTC. Protein sequence: CASSIAPSNEGDYEQYF.

In DNA form, the CDR3 reads TGTGCCATCAGGAGGACTAGCGGGAGCAGTGAGCAGTTCTTC. Translating gives CAIRRTSGSSEQFF. The chain is built from TRBV10-3 and TRBJ2-1, with 13 nucleotides matching TRBD2. Trimming at V came to 6 bases and at J to 9 bases, leaving 5 bases not matched to a gene. This CDR3 contains 14 residues. Germline values: CDR1 ENHRY, CDR2 SYGVKD.

The chain combines TRBV19 with TRBJ1-2; D is possibly TRBD1 (6 bases). The CDR3 loop spans 13 amino acids. The ends were cut back, 3 bases at V and 7 bases at J, with 12 bases in the middle. Germline CDR1 and CDR2: LNHDA and SQIVND (reference sequence). As DNA, the CDR3 is TGTGCCAGTAGTATTGAACAGGGCTCTGGCTACACCTTC. Translating gives CASSIEQGSGYTF.

The CDR3 spells CASSPFAGQRVPISDTQYF. The CDR3 DNA is TGTGCCAGCAGCCCCTTTGCGGGACAGCGAGTACCGATTTCAGATACGCAGTATTTT. The V call is TRBV9, the J call TRBJ2-3, with TRBD1 as a possible D gene (7 bases). With 4 bases removed from V and 4 bases from J, the gap between germline ends came to 28 bases. Germline CDR1 and CDR2: SGDLS and YYNGEE. The CDR3 contains 19 residues.